This T cell receptor beta chain was identified in a study of T cell responses to AZD1222 COVID-19 vaccine. As regards this clone: The antigen remains unidentified.

The study, taken as a whole, reports: Two doses of AZD1222 preceded a rise in Spike-specific TCR breadth and depth.

This table comes from immunoSEQ multiplex PCR, and its TCRdb copy is limited to in-frame clones, with some not included. Of 110,000 to 150,000 clones listed, 89% were seen once; the top ten hold under 3.5%. The receptor was derived from an adult in good health. Material: peripheral blood, obtained on day 0 of AZD1222 vaccination.

The CDR3 bases are TGTGCCAGCAGCCACCCGCCGGGGGGGTTCTACAATGAGCAGTTCTTC. It codes for CASSHPPGGFYNEQFF. The rearrangement uses TRBV4-2 and TRBJ2-1; TRBD2 matches at 8 bases. V lost 3 bases and J lost 3; bases outside the gene matches: 7. The germline V gene encodes CDR1 LGHNA and CDR2 YNFKEQ. The CDR3 is made up of 16 amino acids.